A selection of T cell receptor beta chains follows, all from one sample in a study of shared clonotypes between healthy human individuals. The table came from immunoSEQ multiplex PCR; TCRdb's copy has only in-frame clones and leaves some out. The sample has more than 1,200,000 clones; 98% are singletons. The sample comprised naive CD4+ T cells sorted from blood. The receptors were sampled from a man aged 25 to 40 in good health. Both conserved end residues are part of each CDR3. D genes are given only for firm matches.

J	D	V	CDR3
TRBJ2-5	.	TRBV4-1	CASSPLFGGETQYF
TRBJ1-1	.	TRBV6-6	CASSYFSTVNTEAFF
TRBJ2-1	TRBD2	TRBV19	CASSLAGGYYNEQFF
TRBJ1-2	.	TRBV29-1	CSVEDRATF
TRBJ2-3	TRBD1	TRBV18	CASSLATTGIGTDTQYF
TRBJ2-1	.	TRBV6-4	CASSREDLGSNEQFF
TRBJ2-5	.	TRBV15	CATSREFLAEETQYF
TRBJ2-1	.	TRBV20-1	CSALQLSEQFF
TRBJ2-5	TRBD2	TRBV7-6	CASSRGTSRQETQYF
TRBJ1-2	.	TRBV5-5	CASSFPGPGNYGYTF
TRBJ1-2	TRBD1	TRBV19	CASSIYRDSGYGYTF
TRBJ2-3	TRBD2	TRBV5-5	CASSAGLPKGLDTQYF
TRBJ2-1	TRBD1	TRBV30	CAWIQGNNEQFF
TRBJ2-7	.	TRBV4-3	CASSQATGAYEQYF
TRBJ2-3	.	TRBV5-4	CASSPGGQATADTQYF
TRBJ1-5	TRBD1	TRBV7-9	CASSWDDRDQPQHF
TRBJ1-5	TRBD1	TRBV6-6	CASSYLPGGGQPQHF
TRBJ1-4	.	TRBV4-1	CASSPRPVKNEKLFF
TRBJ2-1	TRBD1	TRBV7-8	CASSPRAGQGYNEQFF
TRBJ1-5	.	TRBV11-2	CASSLGVGSGNQPQHF
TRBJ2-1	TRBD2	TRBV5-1	CASSLPSGTGAYNEQFF
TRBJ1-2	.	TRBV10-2	CASSESYQNYGYTF